These 28 T cell receptor beta chains came from one sample sequenced in a study of CD8 T cells in ankylosing spondylitis. For these receptors, no antigen is known. General study points: Several highly homologous variants formed a TCR beta motif that appeared characteristic of ankylosing spondylitis blood.

A single record per CDR3 protein comes from TCRdb applying MiXCR to the 5' RACE reads. The table has about 700,000 distinct CDR3 sequences, 15% to 20% seen once. The sample taken for sequencing was blood, either unsorted or a sorted T cell fraction (not recorded which). The receptors originated from a male donor with ankylosing spondylitis.

This chain connects TRBV20-1 to TRBJ2-5; 10 positions agree with TRBD2. J gave up 1 base and V 5 bases, and 10 bases lay outside the gene matches. The CDR3 consists of 16 residues. CDR1 DFQATT and CDR2 SNEGSKA come from the germline V gene (reference sequence). The CDR3 protein is CSALASGSRPQETQYF. The CDR3 DNA sequence: TGCAGTGCTTTGGCTAGCGGGAGTAGGCCCCAAGAGACCCAGTACTTC.

In its sample, this clonotype was seen a few times. The V call is TRBV7-9, the J call TRBJ1-5; tentative D call: TRBD1 (5 bases). The CDR3 is 16 amino acids. Between the trimmed V and J ends, which lost 0 bases and 3 bases, there was a span of 12 bases. The germline CDR1 and CDR2 sequences are SEHNR and FQNEAQ (reference sequence). This chain's CDR3 is CASSLAYGGFNQPQHF. DNA of the CDR3: TGTGCCAGCAGCTTAGCGTACGGGGGGTTCAATCAGCCCCAGCATTTT.

This clonotype was counted a few times. The J gene is TRBJ2-3, the V gene TRBV20-1; 7 nucleotides align to TRBD2. The germline gives CDR1 DFQATT, CDR2 SNEGSKA (reference sequence). The junction had 4 bases not matched to a gene; V was cut back by 2 bases and J by 2 bases. The CDR3 length is 14 residues. Written as DNA, the CDR3 is TGCAGTGCTAGACAAGGACTAGACACAGATACGCAGTATTTT. It encodes CSARQGLDTDTQYF.

The rearrangement joins TRBV4-1 to TRBJ2-7; 9 bases are a match to TRBD2. V lost 0 bases, J lost 2 bases, and 5 bases stayed unmatched. This CDR3 comprises 16 residues. From germline, CDR1 is MGHRA and CDR2 YSYEKL. The CDR3 reads CASSQERGGPPYEQYF. The CDR3 DNA sequence: TGCGCCAGCAGCCAAGAGCGGGGGGGCCCCCCCTACGAGCAGTACTTC.

The chain carries TRBV29-1 and TRBJ2-3; 7 bases agree with TRBD2. V lost 4 bases, J lost 1 base, and 8 bases stayed unmatched. This CDR3 spans 15 amino acids. CDR1 SQVTM and CDR2 ANQGSEA come from the germline V gene. For the CDR3, the DNA is TGCAGCGTTGGTAGGATCGCGGGGGGCACAGATACGCAGTATTTT. Its translation is CSVGRIAGGTDTQYF.

The chain uses TRBV28 and TRBJ2-5; TRBD2 might be the D (6 bases). Per germline, CDR1 MDHEN and CDR2 SYDVKM. The CDR3 spans 13 residues. Trimming removed 6 bases at V and 7 bases at J, with 15 bases between. The CDR3 nucleotides are TGTGCCAGCAGAGCCTCCGGGAGACCGACCCAGTACTTC. This sequence encodes CASRASGRPTQYF.

The V call is TRBV5-1, the J call TRBJ2-3; the D is unclear. Germline V lookup: CDR1 SGHRS, CDR2 YFSETQ. The CDR3 consists of 16 residues. V was pared by 4 bases and J by 0 bases, with 15 bases between. As DNA, the CDR3 is TGCGCCAGCAGCACCGGAACAATTTTTAGCACAGATACGCAGTATTTT. Translation gives CASSTGTIFSTDTQYF. The entire variable domain, with the rest obtained from reference TRBV5-1 and TRBJ2-3, is as follows: KAGVTQTPRYLIKTRGQQVTLSCSPISGHRSVSWYQQTPGQGLQFLFEYFSETQRNKGNFPGRFSGRQFSNSRSEMNVSTLELGDSALYLCASSTGTIFSTDTQYFGPGTRLTVL.

The sample holds a few counts of this clonotype. The chain combines TRBV15 with TRBJ1-1; D ambiguous. The CDR3 loop spans 14 amino acids. Germline lookup yields CDR1 LNHNV and CDR2 YYDKDF (reference sequence). V lost 1 base and J 8 bases, leaving 14 bases between the germline ends. CDR3 nucleotides: TGTGCCACCAGCAGAGGAACCTTTCAATCGGAAGCTTTCTTT. Residues: CATSRGTFQSEAFF. Variable domain in full (rest from reference TRBV15 and TRBJ1-1): DAMVIQNPRYQVTQFGKPVTLSCSQTLNHNVMYWYQQKSSQAPKLLFHYYDKDFNNEADTPDNFQSRRPNTSFCFLDIRSPGLGDTAMYLCATSRGTFQSEAFFGQGTRLTVV.

V gene TRBV6-2 or TRBV6-3 combines with J gene TRBJ1-5; 7 bases align to TRBD1. This CDR3 spans 16 amino acids. Germline CDR1 MNHEY, CDR2 SVGEGT. V was clipped by 2 bases and J by 3 bases; unmatched bases: 7. CDR3 bases: TGTGCCAGCAGTTACAAGACAGGGATTCACAATCAGCCCCAGCATTTT. Its protein product is CASSYKTGIHNQPQHF.

The chain carries TRBV6-2 or TRBV6-3 and TRBJ2-5; 9 bases line up with TRBD1. V shed 8 bases and J 2 bases; nucleotides not matched to a gene: 6. The V gene's germline CDR1 is MNHEY and CDR2 SVGEGT. The CDR3 length is 14 residues. This chain's CDR3 is CASGGQGGQETQYF. In DNA form, the CDR3 reads TGTGCCAGCGGGGGACAGGGAGGACAAGAGACCCAGTACTTC.

The V gene is TRBV13, the J gene TRBJ2-7; D may be TRBD2 (6 bases). V was trimmed by 6 bases and J by 2 bases, leaving 20 bases between them. The CDR3 spans 16 residues. CDR1 is PRHDT and CDR2 is FYEKMQ in the germline V gene (reference sequence). The CDR3 region has the DNA TGTGCCAGCAGACTTAGAGGCGGGACTCCCCCCTACGAGCAGTACTTC. Residues: CASRLRGGTPPYEQYF.

This clonotype came up many times. The rearrangement joins TRBV12-3 or TRBV12-4 to TRBJ1-2, with D maybe TRBD1 (6 bases). Trimming cost V 6 bases and J 4 bases, with 18 bases left between them. CDR3 length: 15 amino acids. CDR3 residues: CASSPQGMGRYGYTF. The CDR3, as DNA: TGTGCCAGCAGCCCTCAGGGGATGGGGCGCTATGGCTACACCTTC.

This sequence joins TRBV5-6 and TRBJ2-2, with D perhaps TRBD1 (5 bases). This CDR3 has 13 residues. Germline CDR1 reads SGHDT; CDR2 reads YYEEEE. Trimming removed 4 bases at V and 4 bases at J, with 8 bases between. The CDR3 bases are TGTGCCAGCAGCCGACAGATCACCGGGGAGCTGTTTTTT. Amino acid sequence: CASSRQITGELFF.

V usage is TRBV20-1 and J usage is TRBJ1-4, with 12 bases that match TRBD1. CDR1 and CDR2 from the germline V gene are DFQATT and SNEGSKA (reference sequence). This CDR3 spans 15 amino acids. V dropped 0 bases and J dropped 11; count of bases not matched to a gene: 7. Here the CDR3 DNA reads TGCAGTGCTAGAGAAAGGGGACAGGGGGCGAGGAAACTGTTTTTT. Protein: CSARERGQGARKLFF.

This clonotype was seen only a few times. The chain recombines TRBV12-3 or TRBV12-4 with TRBJ2-7; 10 bases align to TRBD2. J was trimmed by 4 bases and V by 4 bases; bases with no gene match: 28. The CDR3 runs 22 residues. The CDR3 DNA is TGTGCCAGCAGTTCTAGGACTCCCCGGACTAGCGGCCTTTCACCTCTACAATACGAGCAGTACTTC. This gives the protein CASSSRTPRTSGLSPLQYEQYF.

This chain links TRBV12-3 or TRBV12-4 with TRBJ2-5, with D tentatively TRBD2 (5 bases). This CDR3 has 14 amino acids. The V end lost 1 base, the J end lost 5 bases, and 11 bases lay between the germline ends. The chain's CDR3 is CASSLGSERETQYF. The CDR3 bases are TGTGCCAGCAGTTTAGGGTCAGAGCGGGAGACCCAGTACTTC.

The chain joins TRBV24-1 to TRBJ2-1; D possibly uses TRBD1 or TRBD2 (6 bases each). Between the trimmed V and J ends, which lost 4 bases and 5 bases, there was a span of 14 bases. Germline CDR1 reads KGHDR; CDR2 reads SFDVKD. The CDR3 runs to 15 residues. CDR3 region: CATSERDIGNNEQFF. The DNA of the CDR3 is TGTGCCACCAGTGAGCGGGACATTGGCAACAATGAGCAGTTCTTC.

The chain links TRBV7-3 to TRBJ2-3; 8 bases map to TRBD2. Losses at the gene ends were 5 bases for V and 2 bases for J; bases not matched to a gene: 9. From germline, CDR1 is SGHTA and CDR2 FQGTGA. CDR3 length: 16 amino acids. The CDR3 here is CASSPRPAGDTDTQYF. The CDR3 DNA is TGTGCCAGCAGCCCTCGGCCAGCGGGAGACACAGATACGCAGTATTTT.

The chain is built from TRBV2 and TRBJ2-3; tentatively, D is TRBD2 (6 bases). The germline V and J ends were trimmed by 4 bases and 1 base, with 18 bases remaining between them. CDR1 SNHLY and CDR2 FYNNEI come from the germline V gene. The CDR3 consists of 17 residues. DNA of the CDR3: TGTGCCAGCAGTGGTGGGGAGGAGACGGTCGGCACAGATACGCAGTATTTT. Residues: CASSGGEETVGTDTQYF. The full variable domain, rest sourced from reference TRBV2 and TRBJ2-3, is EPEVTQTPSHQVTQMGQEVILRCVPISNHLYFYWYRQILGQKVEFLVSFYNNEISEKSEIFDDQFSVERPDGSNFTLKIRSTKLEDSAMYFCASSGGEETVGTDTQYFGPGTRLTVL.

The chain is built from TRBV12-3 or TRBV12-4 and TRBJ2-1; D perhaps matches TRBD2 (6 bases). Between the trimmed V and J ends, which lost 7 bases and 12 bases, there was a span of 22 bases. This CDR3 is built from 14 residues. The CDR3 sequence: CASTLWDSIRVQFF. DNA of the CDR3: TGTGCCAGCACCTTGTGGGACTCCATTCGTGTGCAGTTCTTC.

V is TRBV5-5 and J is TRBJ2-5; D is possibly TRBD2 (6 bases). Germline CDR1 and CDR2: SGHKS and YYEKEE (reference sequence). The CDR3 sequence is 12 residues long. V shed 7 bases and J shed 2 bases, with 9 bases lying between them. CDR3 in DNA: TGTGCCAGCGAACGGGGGCAAGAGACCCAGTACTTC. It yields the protein CASERGQETQYF.

This clonotype was counted only a few times. V and J are TRBV5-1 and TRBJ1-2; a possible D gene is TRBD1 (6 bases). Germline values: CDR1 SGHRS, CDR2 YFSETQ. The CDR3 is 14 residues long. Trimming cost V 0 bases and J 4 bases, with 10 bases left between them. The CDR3 sequence is CASSLEGQFYGYTF. The CDR3 coding sequence is TGCGCCAGCAGCTTGGAAGGACAGTTCTATGGCTACACCTTC.

This clonotype was observed a few times. V usage is TRBV9 and J usage is TRBJ1-2, with 7 bases matching TRBD1. CDR1 is SGDLS, CDR2 YYNGEE, per germline. The CDR3 runs 18 residues. Losses at the gene ends were 3 bases for V and 0 bases for J; bases not matched to a gene: 14. CDR3 sequence: CASSAHSGTEFSNYGYTF. The CDR3 region has the DNA TGTGCCAGCAGCGCGCACTCCGGGACAGAGTTTTCTAACTATGGCTACACCTTC.

This clonotype occurred a few times. This chain links TRBV20-1 with TRBJ2-7; D call uncertain. Per germline, CDR1 DFQATT and CDR2 SNEGSKA (reference sequence). The V end was cut by 0 bases, the J end by 6 bases, with 6 bases between. CDR3 length: 11 amino acids. The CDR3 reads CSARDYAEQYF. The DNA for the CDR3 is TGCAGTGCTAGAGATTACGCCGAGCAGTACTTC.

There are a few counts of this clonotype. The chain links TRBV28 to TRBJ2-7; 9 bases fit TRBD1. J gave up 1 base and V 6 bases, and 7 bases lay outside the gene matches. The CDR3 length is 15 residues. In germline, CDR1 is MDHEN, CDR2 SYDVKM. The CDR3: CASRSPGTGSYEQYF. In nucleotides, the CDR3 is TGTGCCAGCAGGTCTCCCGGGACAGGGTCCTACGAGCAGTACTTC.

The genes are TRBV11-2 and TRBJ2-1; 10 bases line up with TRBD2. This CDR3 has 15 amino acids. Trimming cost V 7 bases and J 14 bases; bases outside gene matches: 17. Germline-derived CDR1 and CDR2 are SGHAT and FQNNGV. CDR3 in DNA: TGTGCCAGCACCACCGGGACTAGCGCCTACAATGCTAAGTTCTTC. This codes for CASTTGTSAYNAKFF. The full variable domain, completed using reference TRBV11-2 and TRBJ2-1, is EAGVAQSPRYKIIEKRQSVAFWCNPISGHATLYWYQQILGQGPKLLIQFQNNGVVDDSQLPKDRFSAERLKGVDSTLKIQPAKLEDSAVYLCASTTGTSAYNAKFFGPGTRLTVL.

This chain joins TRBV12-3 or TRBV12-4 and TRBJ2-1, with TRBD2 identical over 13 bases. The CDR3 loop spans 15 amino acids. V trimming: 5 bases; J trimming: 10 bases; junction bases outside the gene matches: 8. CDR3 in amino acids: CASSTGLAGALEQFF. CDR3 nucleotides: TGTGCCAGCAGTACCGGACTAGCGGGAGCTCTCGAGCAGTTCTTC.

The CDR3 nucleotides read TGTGCCATCAGTGAGTCGAGGGGGGTCCAAAACATTCAGTACTTC. Translated, it gives CAISESRGVQNIQYF. This rearrangement joins TRBV10-3 to TRBJ2-4; D may correspond to TRBD1 or TRBD2 (6 bases each). CDR1 and CDR2 from the germline V gene are ENHRY and SYGVKD. Trimming left V 0 bases short and J 5 bases short, with 11 bases between. The CDR3 covers 15 residues.